This TCR beta chain emerged from a study of cytomegalovirus exposure and HLA in healthy donors. Whole-study results and caveats: Most likely, a cluster of highly shared sequence variants arose as a sequencing artifact. The investigators catalogued under 200 TCR beta chains as cytomegalovirus-associated.

This clone was picked up one time. Its antigen remains unidentified. The germline gives CDR1 LNHDA, CDR2 SQIVND (reference sequence). The V end was cut by 5 bases, the J end by 5 bases, with 18 bases between. This CDR3 is 15 amino acids long. A multiplex PCR was run with 60 Vbeta primers and 13 Jbeta primers. Only in-frame clones appear in the TCRdb table, and some are missing; sequencing was by immunoSEQ multiplex PCR. The sample lists 120,000 to 150,000 clones, over 75% seen once, with roughly 0.5% in the top ten. The receptor was isolated from a woman aged 40 to 50 in good health and CMV-seronegative. The sample consisted of PBMCs. V usage is TRBV19 and J usage is TRBJ2-5, with a tentative D call TRBD2 (6 bases). The CDR3 here is CASSLRLGTWETQYF. The CDR3 DNA sequence: TGTGCCAGTAGTCTAAGACTAGGTACCTGGGAGACCCAGTACTTC. Full variable domain (remainder filled in from reference TRBV19 and TRBJ2-5): DGGITQSPKYLFRKEGQNVTLSCEQNLNHDAMYWYRQDPGQGLRLIYYSQIVNDFQKGDIAEGYSVSREKKESFPLTVTSAQKNPTAFYLCASSLRLGTWETQYFGPGTRLLVL.